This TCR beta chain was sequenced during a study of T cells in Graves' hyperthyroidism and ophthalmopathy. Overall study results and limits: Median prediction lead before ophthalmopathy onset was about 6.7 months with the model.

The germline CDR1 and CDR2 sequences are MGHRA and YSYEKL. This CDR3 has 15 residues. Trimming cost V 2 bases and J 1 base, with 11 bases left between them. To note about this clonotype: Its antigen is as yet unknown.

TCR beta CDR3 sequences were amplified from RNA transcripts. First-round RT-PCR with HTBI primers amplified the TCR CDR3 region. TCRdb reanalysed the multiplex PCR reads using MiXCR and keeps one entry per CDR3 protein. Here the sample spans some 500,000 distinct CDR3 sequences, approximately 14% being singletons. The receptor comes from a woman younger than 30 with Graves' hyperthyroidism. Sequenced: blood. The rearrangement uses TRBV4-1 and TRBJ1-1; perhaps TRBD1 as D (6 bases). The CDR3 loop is CASSQQGYGNTEAFF. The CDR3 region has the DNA TGCGCCAGCAGCCAACAGGGGTATGGGAACACTGAAGCTTTCTTT.